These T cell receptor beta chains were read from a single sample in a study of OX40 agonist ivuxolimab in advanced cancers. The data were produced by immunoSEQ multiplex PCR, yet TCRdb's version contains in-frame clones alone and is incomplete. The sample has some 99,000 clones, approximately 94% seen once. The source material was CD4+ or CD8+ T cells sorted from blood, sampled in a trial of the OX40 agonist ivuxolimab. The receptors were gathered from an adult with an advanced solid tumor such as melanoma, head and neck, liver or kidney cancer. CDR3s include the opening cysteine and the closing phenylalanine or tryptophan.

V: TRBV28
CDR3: CASRSNRAPSGPQHF

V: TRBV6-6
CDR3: CASREPGLAVGTQYF

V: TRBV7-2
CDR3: CASSLGQGGYNEQFF

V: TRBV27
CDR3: CASTVLRTGGLLAPRGELFF

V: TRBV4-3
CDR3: CASSQGAGNRNEQFF

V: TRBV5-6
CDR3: CASSFGTGYYEQYF

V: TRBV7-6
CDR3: CASSFLSGGFDEQYF

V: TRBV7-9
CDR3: CASSFGIRTNEQYF

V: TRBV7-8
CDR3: CASSRGPGSYNEQFF

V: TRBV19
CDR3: CASGYPTGELFF

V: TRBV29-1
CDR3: CSVGRGAPVGKLFF

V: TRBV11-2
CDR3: CASSLRLADDSGANVLTF

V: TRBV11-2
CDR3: CASSLGWWGRLNTEAFF